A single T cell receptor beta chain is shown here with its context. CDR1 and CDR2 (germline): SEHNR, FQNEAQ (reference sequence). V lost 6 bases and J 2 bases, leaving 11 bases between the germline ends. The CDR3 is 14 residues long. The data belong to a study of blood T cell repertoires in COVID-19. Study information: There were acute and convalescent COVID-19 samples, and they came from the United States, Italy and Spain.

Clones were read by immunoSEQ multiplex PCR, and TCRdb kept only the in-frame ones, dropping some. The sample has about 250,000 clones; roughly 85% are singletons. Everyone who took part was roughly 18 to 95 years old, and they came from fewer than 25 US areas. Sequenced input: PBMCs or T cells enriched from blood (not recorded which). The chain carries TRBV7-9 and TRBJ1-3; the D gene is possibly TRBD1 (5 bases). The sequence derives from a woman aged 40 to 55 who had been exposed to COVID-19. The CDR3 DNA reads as TGTGCCAGCAGGATAATAGGGGCTGGAAACACCATATATTTT. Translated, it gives CASRIIGAGNTIYF. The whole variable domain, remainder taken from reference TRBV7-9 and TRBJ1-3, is DTGVSQNPRHKITKRGQNVTFRCDPISEHNRLYWYRQTLGQGPEFLTYFQNEAQLEKSRLLSDRFSAERPKGSFSTLEIQRTEQGDSAMYLCASRIIGAGNTIYFGEGSWLTVV.